This T cell receptor (beta chain) was documented in a study of blood T cell repertoires in COVID-19. Study context: Researchers got acute and convalescent COVID-19 samples from the United States, Italy and Spain. PBMCs, B-cell-depleted T cells, or T cells provided the cDNA or gDNA that made up the material.

During active infection, Seattle patients enrolled and were then monitored through disease. Using immunoSEQ multiplex PCR, the repertoire was profiled, and TCRdb retains in-frame clones only, with some absent. The repertoire has 200,000 to 250,000 clones, about 87% of them found once; the top ten carry 2% to 3%. This CDR3 has 15 residues. V shed 6 bases and J 6 bases; nucleotides not matched to a gene: 3. Germline CDR1 reads KGHSH; CDR2 reads LQKENI. The receptor was derived from a man aged 30-40 years with COVID-19, enrolled during active disease. The specimen was peripheral blood. This sequence joins TRBV18 and TRBJ2-1; 15 bases are shared with TRBD2. The CDR3 bases are TGTGCCAGCTCCCGGGGACTAGCGGGAGGCAATGAGCAGTTCTTC. Translated, it gives CASSRGLAGGNEQFF.